A selection of T cell receptor beta chains follows, all from one sample in a study of T-cell memory formation after mild COVID-19. Each CDR3 protein is one row after TCRdb ran MiXCR on the 5' RACE reads. The data hold roughly 86,000 distinct CDR3 sequences, with 13% observed a single time. The sequenced sample consisted of PBMCs or a T cell subset sorted from them (not recorded which). The receptors stem from an adult woman who had mild COVID-19 (a few samples of this study predate the infection). Cell type and time point are not known. Each CDR3 is given with its conserved first and last residue. A D gene is named only where the DNA matches it firmly. The size of a clone is reported for some rows only, either as once, few or many, or as a class for expanded clones.

v_gene	d_gene	j_gene	abundance	CDR3nt	CDR3aa
TRBV5-5	TRBD2	TRBJ2-2	-	TGTGCCAGCAGCCCCTGGGCCGGGGGGACGAACACCGGGGAGCTGTTTTTT	CASSPWAGGTNTGELFF
TRBV6-2/TRBV6-3	-	TRBJ2-6	-	TGTGCCAGCAGTCCCCCCGGACAGCTTATCAACTCTGGGGCCAACGTCCTGACTTTC	CASSPPGQLINSGANVLTF
TRBV7-9	-	TRBJ1-1	-	TGTGCCAGCAGCGAAGGGTCTCTGAACACTGAAGCTTTCTTT	CASSEGSLNTEAFF
TRBV4-1	-	TRBJ2-7	few	TGCGCCAGCAGTACCACGAGCTCCTACGAGCAGTACTTC	CASSTTSSYEQYF
TRBV4-1	-	TRBJ2-7	few	TGCGCCAGCAGCCAAGGCATGTCCTACGAGCAGTACTTC	CASSQGMSYEQYF
TRBV6-5	TRBD2	TRBJ2-7	-	TGTGCCAGCAGTCCAACTAGCGGGTACGAGCAGTACTTC	CASSPTSGYEQYF
TRBV20-1	-	TRBJ2-7	-	TGCAGTGCTGGAGCTGGCGGGGCCACCTACGAGCAGTACTTC	CSAGAGGATYEQYF
TRBV29-1	-	TRBJ2-1	many	TGCAGCGTTGACAGGGATGATGAGCAGTTCTTC	CSVDRDDEQFF
TRBV12-3/TRBV12-4	-	TRBJ1-5	-	TGTGCCAGCAGCTGGACACTCTTCAATCAGCCCCAGCATTTT	CASSWTLFNQPQHF
TRBV6-5	-	TRBJ2-3	few	TGTGCCAGCAGTTCCATACCCGACGGATTTAGCACAGATACGCAGTATTTT	CASSSIPDGFSTDTQYF
TRBV11-3	-	TRBJ2-1	-	TGTGCCAGCAGCCCCCTCGGGGGGCTAAATGAGCAGTTCTTC	CASSPLGGLNEQFF
TRBV5-6	-	TRBJ2-1	few	TGTGCCAGCAGCTTGGGGGGAGGTTCGAGAGGTGAGCAGTTCTTC	CASSLGGGSRGEQFF
TRBV11-3	TRBD2	TRBJ2-5	-	TGTGCCAGCAGCTTAGGAATAGCGGGGGGGCCCTCGGAGACCCAGTACTTC	CASSLGIAGGPSETQYF
TRBV3-1	-	TRBJ1-2	few	TGTGCCAGCAGCCAAGATTGGGGTGGACAGATCCCTTTCTATGGCTACACCTTC	CASSQDWGGQIPFYGYTF
TRBV13	-	TRBJ1-3	-	TGTGCCAGCAGCCAGGAGGATAGCACCATATATTTT	CASSQEDSTIYF
TRBV27	-	TRBJ2-1	-	TGTGCCAGCAGTTTATACAGGGTCGCCTACAATGAGCAGTTCTTC	CASSLYRVAYNEQFF
TRBV5-6	-	TRBJ2-1	-	TGTGCCAGCAGCTTCGGGTACGACTACAATGAGCAGTTCTTC	CASSFGYDYNEQFF
TRBV9	-	TRBJ2-4	few	TGTGCCAGCAGCGTCCCTACACAGGGACCGGTAAACATTCAGTACTTC	CASSVPTQGPVNIQYF
TRBV7-8	TRBD2	TRBJ2-1	many	TGTGCCAGCAGCTCACTAGCGGGAGGATTCAATGAGCAGTTCTTC	CASSSLAGGFNEQFF
TRBV4-1	-	TRBJ2-1	few	TGCGCCAGCAGCCAAGCTGGCTACCCCCTTGAGCAGTTCTTC	CASSQAGYPLEQFF
TRBV7-3	-	TRBJ1-2	many	TGTGCCAGCAGCTCCCTGGGGGGAACGAGAGTCTATGGCTACACCTTC	CASSSLGGTRVYGYTF
TRBV9	-	TRBJ2-2	once	TGTGCCAGCAGCGTAGAGGGGTTTGTTTGGGACACCGGGGAGCTGTTTTTT	CASSVEGFVWDTGELFF
TRBV3-1	-	TRBJ2-1	few	TGTGCCAGCAGCCAAGAGAGCCGAGAGCAGTTCTTC	CASSQESREQFF
TRBV5-6	TRBD2	TRBJ2-5	few	TGTGCCAGCAGCTTGGCGGGCGGGAGTCTACCTAGCGAGACCCAGTACTTC	CASSLAGGSLPSETQYF
TRBV7-2	TRBD2	TRBJ2-1	-	TGTGCCAGCAGCCCCCCCGGACTAGCCGAGCAGTTCTTC	CASSPPGLAEQFF
TRBV5-6	-	TRBJ2-7	few	TGTGCCAGCAGCTTGGTAAGAGCTTCCTACGAGCAGTACTTC	CASSLVRASYEQYF
TRBV7-9	-	TRBJ1-2	-	TGTGCCAGCGACCCTTGGGGGGGTAATAACTATGGCTACACCTTC	CASDPWGGNNYGYTF
TRBV12-3/TRBV12-4	-	TRBJ2-7	few	TGTGCCAGCAGCCCAAACAGGGACGAGCAGTACTTC	CASSPNRDEQYF
TRBV5-1	-	TRBJ1-1	-	TGCGCCAGCAGCGTCGTCTCGGGTCCTGAAGCTTTCTTT	CASSVVSGPEAFF
TRBV4-1	TRBD2	TRBJ2-7	-	TGCGCCAGCAGCCAAGGTAGCGGGACCTACGAGCAGTACTTC	CASSQGSGTYEQYF
TRBV4-3	TRBD1	TRBJ2-2	-	TGCGCCAGCAGCCAAGGGACAGGGTCAGACAACACCGGGGAGCTGTTTTTT	CASSQGTGSDNTGELFF
TRBV24-1	-	TRBJ2-7	-	TGTGCCACCAGTCGACAGAGCTCCTACGAGCAGTACTTC	CATSRQSSYEQYF
TRBV12-3/TRBV12-4	-	TRBJ2-3	-	TGTGCCAGCAGCCCTAGTAGTAGTCCAGATACGCAGTATTTT	CASSPSSSPDTQYF
TRBV9	-	TRBJ1-5	few	TGTGCCAGCAGCCAGACTTCCGGCAATCAGCCCCAGCATTTT	CASSQTSGNQPQHF
TRBV7-9	TRBD2	TRBJ2-7	-	TGTGCCAGCAGCTTAGGCCCGGGAGGGCACGAGCAGTACTTC	CASSLGPGGHEQYF
TRBV12-3/TRBV12-4	TRBD2	TRBJ2-3	-	TGTGCCAGCAGTTTATTAGCGGGGGTTTCAGATACGCAGTATTTT	CASSLLAGVSDTQYF
TRBV20-1	TRBD2	TRBJ2-5	few	TGCAGTGCTAGGGTGATTAGCGGGGTGTACCAAGAGACCCAGTACTTC	CSARVISGVYQETQYF
TRBV30	-	TRBJ2-7	few	TGTGCCTGGAGTGCAAATACAGGGTACTCTGTCCCCTACGAGCAGTACTTC	CAWSANTGYSVPYEQYF
TRBV7-9	TRBD1	TRBJ2-7	-	TGTGCCAGCAGCTTGGGACAGGGAGAGTCCTACGAGCAGTACTTC	CASSLGQGESYEQYF
TRBV6-4	-	TRBJ2-3	few	TGTGCCAGCAGTGAGTCTGGGGAAACAGATACGCAGTATTTT	CASSESGETDTQYF
TRBV4-1	TRBD2	TRBJ2-1	-	TGCGCCAGCAGAGCGACTAGCTCTTCTGAGCAGTTCTTC	CASRATSSSEQFF
TRBV19	TRBD1	TRBJ2-5	-	TGTGCCAGTAGAGACAGGGGGAACGAGACCCAGTACTTC	CASRDRGNETQYF
TRBV2	-	TRBJ2-1	-	TGTGCCAGCAGCCGATTTAGAAATGAGCAGTTCTTC	CASSRFRNEQFF
TRBV18	-	TRBJ2-1	-	TGTGCCAGCTCTCATGGGAATGAGCAGTTCTTC	CASSHGNEQFF
TRBV11-3	TRBD1	TRBJ2-1	few	TGTGCCAGCAAAACAGGGGACCATGAGCAGTTCTTC	CASKTGDHEQFF
TRBV20-1	TRBD2	TRBJ2-7	-	TGCAGTGCTTCCAAAATGGGACTAGCGTTGGGGCAGTACTTC	CSASKMGLALGQYF
TRBV7-9	-	TRBJ2-5	-	TGTGCCAGCAGCCTCTACCTGGGGGCGCGGGAAGAGACCCAGTACTTC	CASSLYLGAREETQYF
TRBV29-1	TRBD1	TRBJ2-6	-	TGCAGCGTTGGTCCGGGACAGGGCTTCTCTGGGGCCAACGTCCTGACTTTC	CSVGPGQGFSGANVLTF
TRBV9	-	TRBJ2-7	few	TGTGCCAGCAGCGCTGGAAACTACGAGCAGTACTTC	CASSAGNYEQYF
TRBV2	TRBD2	TRBJ2-5	-	TGTGCCAGCAGTGTAGGGACTAGCGGAACTCAAGAGACCCAGTACTTC	CASSVGTSGTQETQYF
TRBV14	-	TRBJ2-7	few	TGTGCCAGCAGCCTCCTGGACAGCTCCTACGAGCAGTACTTC	CASSLLDSSYEQYF
TRBV6-2/TRBV6-3	TRBD1	TRBJ2-7	-	TGTGCCAGCAGTTACCAGGACAGGAACGAGCAGTACTTC	CASSYQDRNEQYF
TRBV4-1	-	TRBJ2-1	few	TGCGCCAGCAGCCCGCACTTGGATTACTATGAGCAGTTCTTC	CASSPHLDYYEQFF
TRBV10-3	-	TRBJ2-7	few	TGTGCCATCAGTGAGGTGGTGAGGTCCTCGCAGCCCGAGCAGTACTTC	CAISEVVRSSQPEQYF
TRBV6-5	TRBD1	TRBJ2-1	few	TGTGCCAGCAGCCACGGACAGGGTAGCAATGAGCAGTTCTTC	CASSHGQGSNEQFF
TRBV12-3/TRBV12-4	-	TRBJ2-7	-	TGTGCCAGCCTAGGATCCCACTCCTACGAGCAGTACTTC	CASLGSHSYEQYF
TRBV12-3/TRBV12-4	-	TRBJ2-7	-	TGTGCCAGCAGTCAAGGGTCTGAGCAGTACTTC	CASSQGSEQYF